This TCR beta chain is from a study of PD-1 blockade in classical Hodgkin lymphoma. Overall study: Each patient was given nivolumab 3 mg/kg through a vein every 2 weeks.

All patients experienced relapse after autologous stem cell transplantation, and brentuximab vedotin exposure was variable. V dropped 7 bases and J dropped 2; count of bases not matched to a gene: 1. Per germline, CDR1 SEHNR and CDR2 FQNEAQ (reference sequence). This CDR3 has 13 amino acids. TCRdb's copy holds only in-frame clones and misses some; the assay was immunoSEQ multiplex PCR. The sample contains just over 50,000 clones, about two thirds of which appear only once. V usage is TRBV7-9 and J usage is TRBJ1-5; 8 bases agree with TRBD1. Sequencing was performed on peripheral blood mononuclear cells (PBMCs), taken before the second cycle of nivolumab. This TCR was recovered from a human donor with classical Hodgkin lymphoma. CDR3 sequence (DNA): TGTGCCAGCACAGGGGGCGGCAATCAGCCCCAGCATTTT. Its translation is CASTGGGNQPQHF.